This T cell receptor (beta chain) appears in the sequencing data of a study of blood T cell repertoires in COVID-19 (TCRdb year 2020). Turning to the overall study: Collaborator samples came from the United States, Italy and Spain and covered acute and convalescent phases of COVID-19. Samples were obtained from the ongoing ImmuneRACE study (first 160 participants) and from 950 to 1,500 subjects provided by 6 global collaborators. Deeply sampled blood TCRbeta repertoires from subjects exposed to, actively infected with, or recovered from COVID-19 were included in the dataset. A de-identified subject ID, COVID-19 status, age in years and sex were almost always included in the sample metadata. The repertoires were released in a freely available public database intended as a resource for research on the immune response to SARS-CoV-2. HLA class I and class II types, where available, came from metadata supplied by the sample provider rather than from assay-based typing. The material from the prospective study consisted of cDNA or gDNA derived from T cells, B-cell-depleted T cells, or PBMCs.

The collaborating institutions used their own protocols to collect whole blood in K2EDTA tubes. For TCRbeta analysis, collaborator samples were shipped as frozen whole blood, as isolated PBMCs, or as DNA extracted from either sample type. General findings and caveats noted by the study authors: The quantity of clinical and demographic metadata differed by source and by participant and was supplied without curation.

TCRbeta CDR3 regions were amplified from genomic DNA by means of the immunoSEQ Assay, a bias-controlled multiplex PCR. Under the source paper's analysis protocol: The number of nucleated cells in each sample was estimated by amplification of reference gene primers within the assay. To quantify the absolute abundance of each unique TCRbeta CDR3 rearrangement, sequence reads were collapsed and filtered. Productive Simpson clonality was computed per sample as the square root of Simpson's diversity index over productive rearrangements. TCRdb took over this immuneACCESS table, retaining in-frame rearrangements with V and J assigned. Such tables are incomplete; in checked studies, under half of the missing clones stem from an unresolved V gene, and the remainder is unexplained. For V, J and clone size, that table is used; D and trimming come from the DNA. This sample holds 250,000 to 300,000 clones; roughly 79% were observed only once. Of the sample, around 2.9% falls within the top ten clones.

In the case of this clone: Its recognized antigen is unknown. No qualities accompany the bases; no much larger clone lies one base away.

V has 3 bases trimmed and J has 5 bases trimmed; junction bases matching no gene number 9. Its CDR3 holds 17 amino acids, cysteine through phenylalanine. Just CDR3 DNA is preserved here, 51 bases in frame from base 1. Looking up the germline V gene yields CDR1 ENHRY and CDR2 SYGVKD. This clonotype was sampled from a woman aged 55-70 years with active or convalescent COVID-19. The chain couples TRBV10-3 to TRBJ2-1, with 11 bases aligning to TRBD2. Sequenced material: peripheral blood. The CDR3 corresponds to CAISDPGLAAGHNEQFF. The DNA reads TGTGCCATCAGTGACCCGGGACTAGCGGCCGGGCACAATGAGCAGTTCTTC.